The text below deals with one T cell receptor (beta chain). The antigen is undetermined. The data belong to a study of CD8 T cells in Susac syndrome. Study observations and caveats: The relatively small number of individuals in the TCR sequencing and HLA analysis was acknowledged by the study.

The multiple sclerosis controls were treatment-naive patients with relapsing-remitting disease that was stable or active. cDNA came from around 0.54 to 1 ug RNA primed by random hexamers. An immunoSEQ multiplex PCR amplified TCR beta CDR3 over 54 Vbeta and 13 Jbeta. MiXCR, applied by TCRdb to the immunoSEQ multiplex PCR reads, yields one record per CDR3 protein. This table has around 300,000 distinct CDR3 sequences, about 91% appearing once. Sequencing was performed on CD8+ T cells from PBMCs. The source of this sequence is a human donor with multiple sclerosis.

This CDR3 is CASKSWTGGPYEQYF. The CDR3 coding sequence is TGTGCCAGCAAGTCCTGGACAGGGGGACCTTACGAGCAGTACTTC. The chain links TRBV6-5 to TRBJ2-7, with 10 bases aligning to TRBD1. The CDR3 spans 15 residues. Looked up from germline, CDR1 is MNHEY and CDR2 is SVGAGI. With 7 bases clipped from V and 4 bases from J, the junction kept 10 bases outside the gene matches.